This T cell receptor beta chain was identified during a study of regulatory T cells in long-lasting Graves disease. The time point denotes: persistent/refractory GD, antithyroid drugs over 5 years with positive TRAb. Isolated PBMC RNA provided the starting material for the TCR library. Germline CDR1 MDHEN, CDR2 SYDVKM. V dropped 8 bases and J dropped 0 bases, with 11 bases sitting between them. The CDR3 sequence is 14 residues long. Building the TCR beta libraries relied on iRepertoire HTBI primers, and CDR3 regions underwent Arm-PCR. Each CDR3 protein gets one entry after TCRdb re-called the multiplex PCR reads with MiXCR. The sample yields some 300,000 distinct CDR3 sequences, 22% seen once. Worth noting for this clonotype: A single base separates this from a much larger clone, so it may be a read error.

The chain carries TRBV28 and TRBJ1-5; D gene unclear. Here the sequenced sample was peripheral blood mononuclear cells (PBMCs), taken when the disease was refractory, from a patient treated with antithyroid drugs. The TCR was taken from a female donor with Graves disease. The CDR3 region is CASGPSGSNQPQHF. As DNA, the CDR3 is TGTGCCAGCGGACCCTCAGGTAGCAATCAGCCCCAGCATTTT.